The clone carrying this T cell receptor beta chain showed up many times. The target antigen is unknown. TCRdb redid the calling of the multiplex PCR reads with MiXCR, one entry per CDR3 protein. This table has some 130,000 distinct CDR3 sequences, approximately 20% appearing once. The data were obtained in a study of breast tumors, draining lymph nodes, adjacent tissues. General study results and limits: Tumor T cell lymph node origin was a supported hypothesis, not proven. Findings are consistent with lymph node origin and intratumoral expansion of most tumor T cells.

The lymph nodes were axillary draining lymph nodes from breast cancer patients. The CDR3 length is 14 residues. V lost 0 bases and J lost 2, with 8 bases in between. Germline V CDR1 and CDR2: MNHEY, SMNVEV (reference sequence). This chain joins TRBV27 and TRBJ2-7, with D possibly TRBD2 on 5 matching bases. The source is a female donor with breast cancer. Some clones in this sample may be carry-over from other donors' samples. Sequencing was performed on axillary lymph node tissue. Written as DNA, the CDR3 is TGTGCCAGCAGTTTATCCGCGGGCCCCTACGAGCAGTACTTC. Protein product: CASSLSAGPYEQYF.